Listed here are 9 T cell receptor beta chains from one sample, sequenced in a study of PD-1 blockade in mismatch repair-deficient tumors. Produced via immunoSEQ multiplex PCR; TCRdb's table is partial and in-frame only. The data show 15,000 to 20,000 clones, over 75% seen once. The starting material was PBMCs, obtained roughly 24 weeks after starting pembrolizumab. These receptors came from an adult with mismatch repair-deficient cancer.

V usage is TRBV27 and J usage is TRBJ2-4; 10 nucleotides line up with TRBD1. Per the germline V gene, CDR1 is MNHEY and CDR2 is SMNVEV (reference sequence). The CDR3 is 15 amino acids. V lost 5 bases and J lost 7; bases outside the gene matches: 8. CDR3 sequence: CASSTRQGAENIQYF. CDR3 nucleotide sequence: TGTGCCAGCAGTACCCGACAGGGGGCTGAGAACATTCAGTACTTC.

The CDR3 reads CASSLVWDTHEQYF. CDR3 DNA: TGTGCCAGCAGCTTAGTATGGGACACCCACGAGCAGTACTTC. The chain recombines TRBV11-2 with TRBJ2-7, with TRBD1 as a possible D gene (6 bases). The CDR3 length is 14 residues. The ends were cut back, 1 base at V and 5 bases at J, with 12 bases in the middle. Germline V gene lookup returns CDR1 SGHAT and CDR2 FQNNGV.

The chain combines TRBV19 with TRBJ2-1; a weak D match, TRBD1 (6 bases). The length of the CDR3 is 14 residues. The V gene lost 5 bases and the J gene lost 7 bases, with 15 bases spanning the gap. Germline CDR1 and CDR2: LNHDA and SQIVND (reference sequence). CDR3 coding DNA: TGTGCCAGTAGTTCATGGACAGATCCTAATGAGCAGTTCTTC. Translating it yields CASSSWTDPNEQFF.

CDR3 DNA sequence: TGTGCCAGCAGTTTATCGGGGCAGGGTCTTAGCAATCAGCCCCAGCATTTT. Translated, it gives CASSLSGQGLSNQPQHF. The V and J genes are TRBV27 and TRBJ1-5, with D maybe TRBD1 (5 bases). V was shortened by 0 bases and J by 0 bases, with 12 bases between the two germline ends. The CDR3 is 17 residues long. The germline V gene has CDR1 MNHEY and CDR2 SMNVEV (reference sequence).

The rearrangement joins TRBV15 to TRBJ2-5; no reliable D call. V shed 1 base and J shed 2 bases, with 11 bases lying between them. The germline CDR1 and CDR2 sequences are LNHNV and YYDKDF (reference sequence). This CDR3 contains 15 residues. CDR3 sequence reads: CATSRGVPPQETQYF. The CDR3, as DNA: TGTGCCACCAGCAGAGGCGTCCCCCCACAAGAGACCCAGTACTTC.

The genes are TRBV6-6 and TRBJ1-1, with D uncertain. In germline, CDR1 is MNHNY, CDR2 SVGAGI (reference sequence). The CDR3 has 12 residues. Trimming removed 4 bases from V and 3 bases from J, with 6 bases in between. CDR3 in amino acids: CASSSYYTEAFF. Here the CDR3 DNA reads TGTGCCAGCAGTTCATACTACACTGAAGCTTTCTTT.

In DNA, the CDR3 is TGTGCCAGCAGTTACTCGAGCGGGGAAAAACTGTTTTTT. Its translation: CASSYSSGEKLFF. The V gene is TRBV6-5, the J gene TRBJ1-4; D is unclear. Trimming left V 0 bases short and J 8 bases short, with 7 bases between. Germline CDR1 is MNHEY and CDR2 is SVGAGI. CDR3 size: 13 residues.

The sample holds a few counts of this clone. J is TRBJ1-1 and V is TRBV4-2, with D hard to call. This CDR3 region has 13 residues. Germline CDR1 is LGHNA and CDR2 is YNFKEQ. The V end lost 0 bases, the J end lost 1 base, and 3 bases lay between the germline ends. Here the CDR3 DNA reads TGTGCCAGCAGCCAAGACAGGAACACTGAAGCTTTCTTT. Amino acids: CASSQDRNTEAFF.

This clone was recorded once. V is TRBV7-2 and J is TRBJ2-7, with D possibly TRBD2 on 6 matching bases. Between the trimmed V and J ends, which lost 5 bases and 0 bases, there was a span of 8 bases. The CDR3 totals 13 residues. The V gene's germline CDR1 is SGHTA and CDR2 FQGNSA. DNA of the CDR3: TGTGCCAGCAGCCACGGGAGCTCCTACGAGCAGTACTTC. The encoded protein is CASSHGSSYEQYF.